A selection of T cell receptor beta chains follows, all from one sample in a study of blood T cell repertoires in COVID-19. Sequencing was performed with immunoSEQ multiplex PCR; in TCRdb, only in-frame clones are kept and a portion is missing. The sample has 150,000 or so clones; roughly 86% are singletons. What was sequenced was peripheral blood. These receptors were collected from a woman aged 50 to 60 with acute or convalescent COVID-19. Each CDR3 is given with its conserved first and last residue. The D gene is left open where the match is weak. Clone size, where shown, is once, few, many, or a class for clones that have expanded.

d_gene	v_gene	abundance	j_gene	CDR3nt	CDR3aa
TRBD1	TRBV30	.	TRBJ1-4	TGTGCCTGGGCCGGGACAGTAAATGAAAAACTGTTTTTT	CAWAGTVNEKLFF
.	TRBV5-4	.	TRBJ1-1	TGTGCCAGCAGCTTGGATCTAGGGGACTTCGTTGAAGCTTTCTTT	CASSLDLGDFVEAFF
.	TRBV4-3	.	TRBJ1-6	TGCGCCAGCAGCCCTACTTTAGCGTCCAATTCACCCCTCCACTTT	CASSPTLASNSPLHF
.	TRBV7-9	few	TRBJ1-6	TGTGCCAGCAGCTTAGGGGAGGGGGGACCGCATTCACCCCTCCACTTT	CASSLGEGGPHSPLHF
.	TRBV5-1	.	TRBJ1-2	TGCGCCAGCAGCCCAAACGGCGGAGACTATGGCTACACCTTC	CASSPNGGDYGYTF
.	TRBV11-3	.	TRBJ1-2	TGTGCCAGCAGCGAAAACGGAGGGGCGAACTATGGCTACACCTTC	CASSENGGANYGYTF
TRBD1	TRBV11-3	.	TRBJ2-7	TGTGCCAGCAGTCGGGACAGGGTATCACAGCAGTACTTC	CASSRDRVSQQYF
TRBD2	TRBV4-3	.	TRBJ2-3	TGCGCCAGCAGCCAAGACAGCGGGAGGCCCACAGATACGCAGTATTTT	CASSQDSGRPTDTQYF
.	TRBV6-4	.	TRBJ1-1	TGTGCCAGAAGTAGCCCAGGCCAGGGCATGAACACTGAAGCTTTCTTT	CARSSPGQGMNTEAFF
.	TRBV7-2	.	TRBJ2-1	TGTGCCAGCCGGGGGGCGCGGGGGTCCTACAATGAGCAGTTCTTC	CASRGARGSYNEQFF
.	TRBV24-1	.	TRBJ2-1	TGTGCCACCAGTGTCCGGGGGAGCTCCTACAATGAGCAGTTCTTC	CATSVRGSSYNEQFF
TRBD1	TRBV19	.	TRBJ1-1	TGTGCCAGTACCCAAGGGACAGGGGGCCGTAACACTGAAGCTTTCTTT	CASTQGTGGRNTEAFF
TRBD2	TRBV18	.	TRBJ2-3	TGTGCCAGCTCGCCGGGACTAGCGGGGGGATCGGGAGATACGCAGTATTTT	CASSPGLAGGSGDTQYF
TRBD1	TRBV5-4	.	TRBJ1-1	TGTGCCAGCAGCCCCGGGACAGGGAACACTGAAGCTTTCTTT	CASSPGTGNTEAFF